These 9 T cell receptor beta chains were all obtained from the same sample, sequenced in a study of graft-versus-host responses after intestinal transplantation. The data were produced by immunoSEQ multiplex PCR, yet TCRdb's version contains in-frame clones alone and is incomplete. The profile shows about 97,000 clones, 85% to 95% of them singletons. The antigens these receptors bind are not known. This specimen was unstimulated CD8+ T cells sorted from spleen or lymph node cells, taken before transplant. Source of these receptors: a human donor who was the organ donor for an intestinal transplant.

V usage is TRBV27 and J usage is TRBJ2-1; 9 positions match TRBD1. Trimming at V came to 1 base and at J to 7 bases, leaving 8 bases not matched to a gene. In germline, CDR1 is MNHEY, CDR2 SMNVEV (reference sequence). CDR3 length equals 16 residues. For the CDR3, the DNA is TGTGCCAGCAGTTTATATGGGACAGGGTCTTGGAATGAGCAGTTCTTC. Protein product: CASSLYGTGSWNEQFF.

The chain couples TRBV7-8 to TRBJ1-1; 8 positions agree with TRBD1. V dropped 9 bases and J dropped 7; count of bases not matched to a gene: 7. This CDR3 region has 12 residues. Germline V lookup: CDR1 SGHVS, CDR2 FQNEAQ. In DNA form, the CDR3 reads TGTGCCAGTGGACGGGACAGGAATGAAGCTTTCTTT. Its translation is CASGRDRNEAFF.

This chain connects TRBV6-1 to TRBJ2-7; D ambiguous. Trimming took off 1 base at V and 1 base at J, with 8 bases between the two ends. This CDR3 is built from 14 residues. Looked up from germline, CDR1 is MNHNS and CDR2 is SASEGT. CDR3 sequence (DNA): TGTGCCAGCAGTGAAGTGGCAGGATCCTACGAGCAGTACTTC. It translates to CASSEVAGSYEQYF.

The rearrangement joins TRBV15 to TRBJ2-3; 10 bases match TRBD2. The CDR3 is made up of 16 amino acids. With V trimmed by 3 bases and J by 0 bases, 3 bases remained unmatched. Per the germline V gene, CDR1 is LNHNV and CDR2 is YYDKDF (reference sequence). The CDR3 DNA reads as TGTGCCACCAGCAGGGAACTAGCGGGGAGCACAGATACGCAGTATTTT. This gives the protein CATSRELAGSTDTQYF.

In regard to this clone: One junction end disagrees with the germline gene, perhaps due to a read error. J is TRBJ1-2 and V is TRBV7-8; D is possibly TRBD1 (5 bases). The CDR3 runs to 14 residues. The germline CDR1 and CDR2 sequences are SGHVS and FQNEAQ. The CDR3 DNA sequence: TGTGTCAGCAGCTTAGTAGGCAGGGAGGATGGCTACACCTTC. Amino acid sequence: CVSSLVGREDGYTF.

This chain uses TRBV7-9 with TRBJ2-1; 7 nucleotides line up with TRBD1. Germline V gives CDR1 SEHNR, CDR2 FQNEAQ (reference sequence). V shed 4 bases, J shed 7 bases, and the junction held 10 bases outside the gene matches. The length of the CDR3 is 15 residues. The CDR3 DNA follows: TGTGCCAGCAGCTCACCAGAGACAGGGAGAAATGAGCAGTTCTTC. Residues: CASSSPETGRNEQFF.

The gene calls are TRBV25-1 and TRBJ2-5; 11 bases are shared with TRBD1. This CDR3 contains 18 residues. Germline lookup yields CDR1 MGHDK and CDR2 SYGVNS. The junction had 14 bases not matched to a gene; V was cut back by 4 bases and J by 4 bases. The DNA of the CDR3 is TGTGCCAGCAGTGCGTGGACAGGGGGCTTTCCCGGGGGAGAGACCCAGTACTTC. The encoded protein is CASSAWTGGFPGGETQYF.

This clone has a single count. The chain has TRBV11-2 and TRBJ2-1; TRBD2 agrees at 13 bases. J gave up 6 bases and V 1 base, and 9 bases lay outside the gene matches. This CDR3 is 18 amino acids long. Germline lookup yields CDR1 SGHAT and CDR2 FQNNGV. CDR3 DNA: TGTGCCAGCAGCTTAGTCCCCCCACTAGCGGGAGGGGGCAATGAGCAGTTCTTC. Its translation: CASSLVPPLAGGGNEQFF.

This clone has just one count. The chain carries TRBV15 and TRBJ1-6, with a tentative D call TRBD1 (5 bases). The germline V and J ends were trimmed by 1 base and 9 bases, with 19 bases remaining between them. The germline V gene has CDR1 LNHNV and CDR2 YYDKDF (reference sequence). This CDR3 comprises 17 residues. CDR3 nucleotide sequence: TGTGCCACCAGCAGAGCGCGGGGCCCCCCTGTGATTTCACCCCTCCACTTT. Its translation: CATSRARGPPVISPLHF. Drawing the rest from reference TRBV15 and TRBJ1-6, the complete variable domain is DAMVIQNPRYQVTQFGKPVTLSCSQTLNHNVMYWYQQKSSQAPKLLFHYYDKDFNNEADTPDNFQSRRPNTSFCFLDIRSPGLGDTAMYLCATSRARGPPVISPLHFGNGTRLTVT.